This T cell receptor (beta chain) was captured in a study of blood T cell repertoires in COVID-19. There are 16 residues in the CDR3. The germline V gene has CDR1 MNHEY and CDR2 SVGEGT. Profiled with immunoSEQ multiplex PCR; TCRdb holds only in-frame clones, not every one. In the table there are tens of thousands of clones, approximately 91% of which are singletons. This clone appeared a few times. One end of the junction fails to match germline, which may point to a read error. Sequenced input: peripheral blood. The TCR sequence derives from a man in his 70s with acute or convalescent COVID-19. The chain joins TRBV6-2 or TRBV6-3 to TRBJ2-7; 8 bases map to TRBD1. The CDR3 DNA sequence: TGTGCCAGCAGTTACTCCTCCGGGACAGGCGTCTCCGGTCGGCTCTTC. Translation gives CASSYSSGTGVSGRLF.